This T cell receptor beta chain is drawn from a study of cytomegalovirus exposure and HLA in healthy donors. Overall study context: The 600 to 800 first-cohort repertoires shared a platform with the roughly 130 validation repertoires, as reported in a later analysis. Study-wide results and caveats: The study designated roughly 160 TCR beta chains cytomegalovirus-associated.

Comments on this clone: Its target is unknown.

Clones were sequenced by immunoSEQ multiplex PCR, and TCRdb holds only the in-frame ones, with some missing. Of 160,000 or so clones listed, approximately 86% were seen once; the top ten hold roughly 2.6%. V lost 0 bases and J 0 bases, leaving 9 bases between the germline ends. The CDR3 totals 15 residues. Germline V lookup: CDR1 SGHTA, CDR2 FQGNSA. Sequenced: PBMCs. The origin of this receptor is a man aged 18 to 29 in good health and CMV-seropositive. The chain employs TRBV7-2 and TRBJ2-7; perhaps TRBD2 as D (5 bases). CDR3 in amino acids: CASSLADLSSYEQYF. The CDR3 coding sequence is TGTGCCAGCAGCTTAGCGGACTTATCCTCCTACGAGCAGTACTTC.